This T cell receptor (beta chain) was observed in a study of cytomegalovirus exposure and HLA in healthy donors. CDR3 length equals 18 residues. V lost 3 bases to trimming and J lost 0 bases; unmatched junction nucleotides: 11. CDR1 is LGHNA, CDR2 YNFKEQ, per germline. PCR amplification relied on 60 Vbeta primers (plus 13 Jbeta primers). Clones were sequenced by immunoSEQ multiplex PCR, and TCRdb holds only the in-frame ones, with some missing. The sample contains 200,000 or so clones, roughly 83% of which appear only once. The receptor was isolated from a girl aged 5-17 years in good health and CMV-seronegative. The specimen was PBMCs. The genes are TRBV4-2 and TRBJ1-3, with TRBD1 identical over 7 bases. The chain's CDR3 is CASSHRVGTVSSGNTIYF. Written as DNA, the CDR3 is TGTGCCAGCAGCCACAGGGTGGGGACAGTCAGCTCTGGAAACACCATATATTTT.